The entry below gives a single T cell receptor beta chain sequence along with its context. Its specific antigen is unknown. No quality values exist for individual bases; no much larger clone is one base distant. The treatment or condition label corresponds to: in vitro stimulation with specific CMV peptide epitopes to enrich CMV-specific T cells. TCRdb lists the instrument as Illumina HiSeq 1500. The public reads were reanalyzed by TCRdb: fastp trimming at Q25, MiXCR alignment, in-frame beta chains only. Each entry merges the rows of one CDR3 protein and shows their most common DNA and genes. Across this sample there are 750,000 to 950,000 distinct CDR3 sequences, with about 28% seen only once. The ten largest clones represent roughly 13% of the sample. The data were obtained in a study of T cell repertoires in cytomegalovirus infection (dated by TCRdb to between 2019 and 2020). The study in broad terms: Alongside well-studied HLA-B-restricted epitopes, the peptide stimulations were aimed at recently identified HLA-C-restricted CMV epitopes, whose presentation resists viral immunomodulation. Donor HLA type was relevant to the analysis, because carriage of CMV infection together with the matching HLA type was indicated by public TCR beta signatures.

The full study reports these points: The ex vivo response was dominated by HLA-C-restricted CMV-specific TCR beta clonotypes, which also provided the single most frequent clonotype in two of eight donors. Cumulative frequency of public TCR beta family members discriminated carriers of CMV infection plus the relevant HLA type in this cohort and an independent approximately 340-donor cohort.

The cysteine opens and the phenylalanine closes a CDR3 of 15 amino acids. Of all the DNA, just the CDR3 is kept, 45 bases in frame from base 1. CDR1 and CDR2 are read off the germline V gene as MNHGY and SAAAGT. V lost 5 bases and J lost 1 base; the stretch between them is 14 bases long. The chain is assembled from TRBV6-8 and TRBJ1-1, with an unclear D gene assignment. Here the sequenced sample was cultured CD8+ T cells from PBMCs, taken from culture after CMV antigen stimulation. The clonotype was recovered from a human donor in good health (CMV status not recorded). Some clones in this sample may be carry-over from other donors' samples. The CDR3 corresponds to CASSGRGQKNTEAFF. The nucleotide sequence reads as follows: TGTGCCAGCAGTGGTCGTGGGCAGAAGAACACTGAAGCTTTCTTT.